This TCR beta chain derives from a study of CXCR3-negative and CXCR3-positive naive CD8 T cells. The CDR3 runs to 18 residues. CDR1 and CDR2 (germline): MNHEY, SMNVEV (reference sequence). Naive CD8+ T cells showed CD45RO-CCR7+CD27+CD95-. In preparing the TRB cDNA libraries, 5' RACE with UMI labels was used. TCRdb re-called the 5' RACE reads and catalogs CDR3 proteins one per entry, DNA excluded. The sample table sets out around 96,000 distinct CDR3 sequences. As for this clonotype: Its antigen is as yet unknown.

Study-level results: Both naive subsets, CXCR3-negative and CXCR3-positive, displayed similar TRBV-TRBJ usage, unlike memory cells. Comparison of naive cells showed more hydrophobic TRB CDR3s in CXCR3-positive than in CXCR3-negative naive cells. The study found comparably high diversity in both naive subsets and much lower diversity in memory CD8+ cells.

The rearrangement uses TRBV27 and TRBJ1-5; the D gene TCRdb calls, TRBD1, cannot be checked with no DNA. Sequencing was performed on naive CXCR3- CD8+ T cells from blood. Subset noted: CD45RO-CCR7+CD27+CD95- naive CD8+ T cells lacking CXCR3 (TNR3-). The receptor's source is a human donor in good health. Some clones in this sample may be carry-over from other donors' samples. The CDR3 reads CASSPIGTGRTLNQPQHF.